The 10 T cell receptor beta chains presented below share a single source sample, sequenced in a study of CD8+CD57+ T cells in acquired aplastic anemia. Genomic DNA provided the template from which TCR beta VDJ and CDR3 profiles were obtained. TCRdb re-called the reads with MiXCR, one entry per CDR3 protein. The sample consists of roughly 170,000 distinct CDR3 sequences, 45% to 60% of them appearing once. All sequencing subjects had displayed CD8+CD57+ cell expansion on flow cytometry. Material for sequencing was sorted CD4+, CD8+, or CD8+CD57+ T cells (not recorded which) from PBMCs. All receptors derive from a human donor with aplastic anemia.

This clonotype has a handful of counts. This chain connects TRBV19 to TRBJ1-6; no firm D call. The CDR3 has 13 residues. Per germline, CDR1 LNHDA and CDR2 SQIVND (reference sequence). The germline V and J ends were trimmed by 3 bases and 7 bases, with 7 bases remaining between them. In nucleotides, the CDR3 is TGTGCCAGTAGTATTGGTCCGAATTCACCCCTCCACTTT. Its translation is CASSIGPNSPLHF.

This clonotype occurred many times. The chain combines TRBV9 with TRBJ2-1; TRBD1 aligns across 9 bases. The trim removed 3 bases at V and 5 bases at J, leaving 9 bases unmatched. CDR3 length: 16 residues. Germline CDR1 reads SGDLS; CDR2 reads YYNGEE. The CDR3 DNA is TGTGCCAGCAGCGCACCCGGGACAGGGCCTCACAATGAGCAGTTCTTC. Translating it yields CASSAPGTGPHNEQFF.

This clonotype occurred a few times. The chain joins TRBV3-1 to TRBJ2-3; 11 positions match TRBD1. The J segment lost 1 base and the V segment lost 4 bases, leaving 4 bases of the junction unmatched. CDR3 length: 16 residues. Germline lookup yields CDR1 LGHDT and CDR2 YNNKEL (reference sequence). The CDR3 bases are TGTGCCAGCAGCCCGGGACAGGGGGTAGGCACAGATACGCAGTATTTT. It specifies CASSPGQGVGTDTQYF.

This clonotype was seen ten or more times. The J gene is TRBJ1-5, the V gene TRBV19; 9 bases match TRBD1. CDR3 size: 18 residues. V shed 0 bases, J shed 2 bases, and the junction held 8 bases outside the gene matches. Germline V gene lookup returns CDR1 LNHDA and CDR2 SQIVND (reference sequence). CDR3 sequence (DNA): TGTGCCAGTAGTATAGATATGGGACAGGGATTGGGCAATCAGCCCCAGCATTTT. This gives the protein CASSIDMGQGLGNQPQHF.

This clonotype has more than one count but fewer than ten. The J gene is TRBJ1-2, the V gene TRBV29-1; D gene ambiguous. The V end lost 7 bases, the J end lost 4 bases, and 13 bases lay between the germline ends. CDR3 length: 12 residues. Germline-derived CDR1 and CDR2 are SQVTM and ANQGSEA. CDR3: CSGGSGPYGYTF. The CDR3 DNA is TGCAGCGGGGGTTCAGGCCCCTATGGCTACACCTTC.

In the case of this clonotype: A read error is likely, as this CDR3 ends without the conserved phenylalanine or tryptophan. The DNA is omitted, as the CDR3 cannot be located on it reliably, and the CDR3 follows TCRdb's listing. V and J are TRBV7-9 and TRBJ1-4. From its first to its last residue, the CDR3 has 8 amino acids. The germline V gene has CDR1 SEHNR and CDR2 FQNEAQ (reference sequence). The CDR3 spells CASSLGNY.

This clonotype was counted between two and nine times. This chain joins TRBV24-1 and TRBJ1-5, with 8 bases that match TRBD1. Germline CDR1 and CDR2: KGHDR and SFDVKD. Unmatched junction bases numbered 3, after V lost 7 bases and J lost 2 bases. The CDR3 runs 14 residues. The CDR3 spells CATSPDRGNQPQHF. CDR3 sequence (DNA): TGTGCCACCAGCCCGGACAGGGGCAATCAGCCCCAGCATTTT.

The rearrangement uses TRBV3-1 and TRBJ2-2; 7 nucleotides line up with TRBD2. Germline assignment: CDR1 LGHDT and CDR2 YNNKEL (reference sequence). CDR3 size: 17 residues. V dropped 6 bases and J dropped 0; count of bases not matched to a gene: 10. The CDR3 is CASRSVGGKTNTGELFF. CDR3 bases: TGTGCCAGCAGGTCCGTCGGGGGGAAAACGAACACCGGGGAGCTGTTTTTT.

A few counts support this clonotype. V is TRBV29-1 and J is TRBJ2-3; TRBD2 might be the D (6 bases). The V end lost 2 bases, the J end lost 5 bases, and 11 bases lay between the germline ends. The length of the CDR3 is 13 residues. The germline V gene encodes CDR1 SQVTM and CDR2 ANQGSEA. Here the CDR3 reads CSVEPGRGDTQYF. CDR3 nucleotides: TGCAGCGTTGAACCCGGGCGGGGAGATACGCAGTATTTT.

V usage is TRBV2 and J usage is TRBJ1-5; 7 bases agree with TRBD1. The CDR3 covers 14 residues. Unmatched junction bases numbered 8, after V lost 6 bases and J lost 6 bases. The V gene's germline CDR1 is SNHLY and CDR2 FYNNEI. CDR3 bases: TGTGCCAGCAGGAACAGGGGCGACGGTCAGCCCCAGCATTTT. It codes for CASRNRGDGQPQHF.